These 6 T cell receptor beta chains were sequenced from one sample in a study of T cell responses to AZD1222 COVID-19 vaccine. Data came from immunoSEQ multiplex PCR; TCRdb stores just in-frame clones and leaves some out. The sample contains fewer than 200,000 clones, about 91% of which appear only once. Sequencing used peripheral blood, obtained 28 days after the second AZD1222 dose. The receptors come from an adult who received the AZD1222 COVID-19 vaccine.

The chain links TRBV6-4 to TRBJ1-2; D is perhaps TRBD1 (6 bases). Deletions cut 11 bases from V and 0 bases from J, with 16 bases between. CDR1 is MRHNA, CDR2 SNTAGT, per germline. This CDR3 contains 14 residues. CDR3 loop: CAGVDSSTNYGYTF. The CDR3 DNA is TGTGCCGGCGTGGACAGCTCCACTAACTATGGCTACACCTTC.

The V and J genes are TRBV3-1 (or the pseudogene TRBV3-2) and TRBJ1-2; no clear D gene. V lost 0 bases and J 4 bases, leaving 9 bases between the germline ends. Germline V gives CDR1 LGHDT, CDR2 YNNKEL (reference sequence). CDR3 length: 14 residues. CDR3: CASSQEWQSYGYTF. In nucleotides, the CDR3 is TGTGCCAGCAGCCAAGAATGGCAGAGCTATGGCTACACCTTC.

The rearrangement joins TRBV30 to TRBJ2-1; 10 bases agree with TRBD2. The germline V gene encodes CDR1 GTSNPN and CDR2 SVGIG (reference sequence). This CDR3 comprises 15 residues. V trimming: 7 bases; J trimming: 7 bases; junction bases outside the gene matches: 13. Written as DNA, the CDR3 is TGTGCCTCCTCTCTGGGAGCGGGGGGGTTTAATGAGCAGTTCTTC. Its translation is CASSLGAGGFNEQFF.

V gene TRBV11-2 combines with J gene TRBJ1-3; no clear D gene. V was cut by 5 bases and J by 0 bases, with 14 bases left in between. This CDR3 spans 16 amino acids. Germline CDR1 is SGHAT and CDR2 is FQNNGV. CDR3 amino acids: CASSRAMGISGNTIYF. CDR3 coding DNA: TGTGCCAGCAGCAGGGCCATGGGAATCTCTGGAAACACCATATATTTT. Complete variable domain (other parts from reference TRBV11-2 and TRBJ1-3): EAGVAQSPRYKIIEKRQSVAFWCNPISGHATLYWYQQILGQGPKLLIQFQNNGVVDDSQLPKDRFSAERLKGVDSTLKIQPAKLEDSAVYLCASSRAMGISGNTIYFGEGSWLTVV.

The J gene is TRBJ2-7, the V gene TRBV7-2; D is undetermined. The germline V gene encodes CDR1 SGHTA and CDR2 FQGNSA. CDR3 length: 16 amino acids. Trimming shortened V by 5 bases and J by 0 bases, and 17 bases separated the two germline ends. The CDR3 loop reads CASSTWVAESSYEQYF. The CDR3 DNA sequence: TGTGCCAGCAGCACATGGGTCGCCGAGAGCTCCTACGAGCAGTACTTC.

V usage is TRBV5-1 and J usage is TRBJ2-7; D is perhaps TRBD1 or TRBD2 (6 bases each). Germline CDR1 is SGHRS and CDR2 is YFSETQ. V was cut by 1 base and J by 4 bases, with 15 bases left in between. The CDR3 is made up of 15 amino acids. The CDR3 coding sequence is TGCGCCAGCAGCTTGTACTCGGGGGCGCGGTACGAGCAGTACTTC. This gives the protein CASSLYSGARYEQYF.